This entry lists 4 T cell receptor beta chains sequenced from one sample in a study of cytomegalovirus exposure and HLA in healthy donors. The primer mix had 60 Vbeta and 13 Jbeta primers. Sequencing used immunoSEQ multiplex PCR; TCRdb keeps in-frame clones, though not all of them. The sample consists of about 140,000 clones, approximately 80% of them appearing once. Material for sequencing was PBMCs. These receptors all stem from a man in his fifties in good health and CMV-seronegative.

The rearrangement joins TRBV19 to TRBJ2-2; 10 bases agree with TRBD1. The CDR3 is made up of 13 amino acids. The trim removed 8 bases at V and 7 bases at J, leaving 4 bases unmatched. Germline assignment: CDR1 LNHDA and CDR2 SQIVND (reference sequence). The CDR3 region is CASRDRGGGELFF. In DNA form, the CDR3 reads TGTGCCAGTCGGGACAGGGGAGGCGGGGAGCTGTTTTTT.

V and J are TRBV5-4 and TRBJ1-6, with D possibly being TRBD1 (5 bases). The V gene's germline CDR1 is SGHNT and CDR2 YYREEE (reference sequence). V gave up 5 bases and J gave up 6 bases, with 12 bases separating them. This CDR3 has 14 amino acids. The DNA of the CDR3 is TGTGCCAGCAGAACCCAGGGATTTAATTCACCCCTCCACTTT. It is translated as CASRTQGFNSPLHF.

This clone was detected only once. Other DNA sequences from this sample encode an identical CDR3 as well. This rearrangement joins TRBV7-9 to TRBJ1-4; the D is unclear. The ends were cut back, 4 bases at V and 8 bases at J, with 5 bases in the middle. CDR1 is SEHNR and CDR2 is FQNEAQ in the germline V gene (reference sequence). The CDR3 extends over 11 amino acids. The CDR3 bases are TGTGCCAGCAGCTCCGGGGAAAAACTGTTTTTT. Its translation is CASSSGEKLFF.

The chain has TRBV6-5 and TRBJ2-7; 7 bases agree with TRBD1. Germline loops: CDR1 MNHEY, CDR2 SVGAGI. After removal of 6 bases from V and 3 bases from J, the junction contained 11 bases not matched to a gene. The CDR3 spans 15 residues. For the CDR3, the DNA is TGTGCCAGCAGCCGAGCCCAGACAGGGTTCTACGAGCAGTACTTC. Translation gives CASSRAQTGFYEQYF.